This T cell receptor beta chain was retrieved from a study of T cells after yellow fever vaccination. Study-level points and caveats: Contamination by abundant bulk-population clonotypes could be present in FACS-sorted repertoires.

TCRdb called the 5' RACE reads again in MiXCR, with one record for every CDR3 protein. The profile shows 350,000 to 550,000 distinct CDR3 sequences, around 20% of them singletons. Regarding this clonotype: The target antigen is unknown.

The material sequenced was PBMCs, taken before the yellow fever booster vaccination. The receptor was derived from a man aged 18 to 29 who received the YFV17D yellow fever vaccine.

CDR3 residues: CASSLDSGWNQPQHF. CDR3 coding DNA: TGTGCCAGCAGCTTAGATTCAGGGTGGAATCAGCCCCAGCATTTT. J is TRBJ1-5 and V is TRBV7-2, with TRBD1 as a possible D gene (5 bases). Germline CDR1 reads SGHTA; CDR2 reads FQGNSA. Between the trimmed V and J ends, which lost 1 base and 4 bases, there was a span of 11 bases. This CDR3 is 15 amino acids long.